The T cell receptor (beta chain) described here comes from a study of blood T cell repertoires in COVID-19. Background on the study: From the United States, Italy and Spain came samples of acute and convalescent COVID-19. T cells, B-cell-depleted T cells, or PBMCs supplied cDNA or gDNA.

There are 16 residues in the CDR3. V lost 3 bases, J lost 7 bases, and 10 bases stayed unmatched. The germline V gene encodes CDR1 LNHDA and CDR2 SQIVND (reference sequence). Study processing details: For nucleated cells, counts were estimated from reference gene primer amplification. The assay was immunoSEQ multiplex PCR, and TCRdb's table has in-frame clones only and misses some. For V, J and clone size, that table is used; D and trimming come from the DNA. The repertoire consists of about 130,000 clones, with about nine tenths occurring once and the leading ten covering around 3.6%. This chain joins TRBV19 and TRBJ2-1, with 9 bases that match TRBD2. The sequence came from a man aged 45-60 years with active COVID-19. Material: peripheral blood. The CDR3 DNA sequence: TGTGCCAGTAGTATTCGGAGTAGCGGGAGTTTAAATGAGCAGTTCTTC. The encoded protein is CASSIRSSGSLNEQFF.